These 27 T cell receptor beta chains came from one sample sequenced in a study of cytomegalovirus exposure and HLA in healthy donors. 60 Vbeta and 13 Jbeta primers were used in PCR. TCRdb keeps only in-frame clones here, not all; method: immunoSEQ multiplex PCR. Recorded for this sample: 75,000 to 95,000 clones. Sequenced: PBMCs. The receptors here all came from a man aged 30 to 39 in good health and CMV-seronegative.

The chain carries TRBV18 and TRBJ1-1; D is unclear. The V end was cut by 0 bases, the J end by 1 base, with 6 bases between. The CDR3 is made up of 14 amino acids. Germline values: CDR1 KGHSH, CDR2 LQKENI. CDR3 DNA sequence: TGTGCCAGCTCACCACCGGGCAGGAACACTGAAGCTTTCTTT. Protein product: CASSPPGRNTEAFF.

The chain couples TRBV6-4 to TRBJ1-1; no clear D. The CDR3 is 14 amino acids. CDR1 is MRHNA, CDR2 SNTAGT, per germline. Trimming pared 4 bases from V and 5 bases from J, leaving 14 bases between. The CDR3: CASSAEGGRTEAFF. CDR3 bases: TGTGCCAGCAGTGCGGAGGGCGGTCGAACTGAAGCTTTCTTT.

The chain recombines TRBV11-3 with TRBJ2-1, with 15 bases fitting TRBD2. CDR3 length: 16 residues. In germline, CDR1 is SGHNT, CDR2 YENEEA. J gave up 7 bases and V 1 base, and 2 bases lay outside the gene matches. This CDR3 is CASSLGTSGRGNEQFF. As DNA, the CDR3 is TGTGCCAGCAGCTTAGGGACTAGCGGGAGGGGGAATGAGCAGTTCTTC.

The chain employs TRBV27 and TRBJ1-6; 8 bases are a match to TRBD1. The J segment lost 12 bases and the V segment lost 6 bases, leaving 10 bases of the junction unmatched. This CDR3 is 14 amino acids long. Germline-derived CDR1 and CDR2 are MNHEY and SMNVEV (reference sequence). CDR3 in amino acids: CASRRTGLMLPLHF. The DNA for the CDR3 is TGTGCCAGCAGAAGGACAGGGCTCATGCTACCCCTCCACTTT.

The V call is TRBV7-9, the J call TRBJ2-7, with D possibly TRBD2 on 6 matching bases. This CDR3 has 12 amino acids. CDR1 is SEHNR and CDR2 is FQNEAQ in the germline V gene (reference sequence). V was shortened by 1 base and J by 6 bases, with 7 bases between the two germline ends. DNA for the CDR3: TGTGCCAGCAGCTTAGGGGGAGGCGAGCAGTACTTC. This encodes CASSLGGGEQYF.

V gene TRBV11-3 combines with J gene TRBJ2-3; 7 positions match TRBD2. The germline V gene encodes CDR1 SGHNT and CDR2 YENEEA. The ends lost 6 bases at V and 7 bases at J; junction bases unmatched: 10. The CDR3 runs to 14 residues. CDR3 amino acids: CASSLGGSRNTQYF. The CDR3 coding sequence is TGTGCCAGCAGTCTTGGCGGGAGTCGAAATACGCAGTATTTT.

The chain uses TRBV27 and TRBJ1-1; D ambiguous. V was shortened by 3 bases and J by 2 bases, with 7 bases between the two germline ends. Germline-derived CDR1 and CDR2 are MNHEY and SMNVEV (reference sequence). The CDR3 is 13 amino acids. The CDR3 region is CASSFSINTEAFF. The CDR3 DNA sequence: TGTGCCAGCAGTTTCAGTATTAACACTGAAGCTTTCTTT.

The chain links TRBV28 to TRBJ1-2; D possibly corresponds to TRBD1 (6 bases). The V end lost 7 bases, the J end lost 2 bases, and 17 bases lay between the germline ends. The length of the CDR3 is 15 residues. CDR1 is MDHEN and CDR2 is SYDVKM in the germline V gene. The CDR3 DNA follows: TGTGCCAGCACCCGGGCGGGGGCCTTGAACTATGGCTACACCTTC. Its translation is CASTRAGALNYGYTF.

V and J are TRBV11-3 and TRBJ2-2; D unresolved. CDR1 and CDR2 from the germline V gene are SGHNT and YENEEA. The V gene lost 1 base and the J gene lost 7 bases, with 7 bases spanning the gap. The CDR3 consists of 13 residues. This chain's CDR3 is CASSLGRYGELFF. The CDR3 bases are TGTGCCAGCAGCTTAGGGCGGTACGGGGAGCTGTTTTTT.

The chain combines TRBV5-6 with TRBJ1-1, with D uncertain. The CDR3 runs to 13 residues. Germline CDR1 is SGHDT and CDR2 is YYEEEE. V dropped 0 bases and J dropped 7 bases, with 10 bases sitting between them. This CDR3 is CASSLAVAGEAFF. CDR3 nucleotides: TGTGCCAGCAGCTTGGCCGTAGCTGGTGAAGCTTTCTTT.

The gene calls are TRBV5-1 and TRBJ2-7, with 13 bases identical to TRBD2. The CDR3 is made up of 17 amino acids. With 0 bases clipped from V and 3 bases from J, the junction kept 6 bases outside the gene matches. Germline V CDR1 and CDR2: SGHRS, YFSETQ. Written as DNA, the CDR3 is TGCGCCAGCAGCTTGGGACTAGCGGGAGGATCTATCTACGAGCAGTACTTC. Residues: CASSLGLAGGSIYEQYF.

The chain joins TRBV2 to TRBJ2-7; 7 bases fit TRBD1. Trimming took 3 bases from V and 9 from J; bases not matched to a gene: 11. CDR1 is SNHLY and CDR2 is FYNNEI in the germline V gene. This CDR3 is built from 14 residues. The CDR3 DNA is TGTGCCAGCAGTGAGGGTTTGACAGGGAACCCGCAGTACTTC. Its protein product is CASSEGLTGNPQYF.

The chain combines TRBV7-8 with TRBJ2-7; the match to TRBD1 covers 9 bases. The CDR3 totals 14 residues. J lost 7 bases, V lost 6 bases, and 10 bases had no gene match. In germline, CDR1 is SGHVS, CDR2 FQNEAQ. The CDR3 nucleotides are TGTGCCAGCAGGTTACAGGGGGCTATGGGGGAGCAGTACTTC. Protein product: CASRLQGAMGEQYF.

This chain uses TRBV6-6 with TRBJ2-2; 8 bases are a match to TRBD1. Unmatched junction bases numbered 5, after V lost 4 bases and J lost 4 bases. This CDR3 is 15 amino acids long. Per germline, CDR1 MNHNY and CDR2 SVGAGI (reference sequence). The CDR3 is CASSSRTGLTGELFF. As DNA, the CDR3 is TGTGCCAGCAGTTCGAGGACAGGGCTCACCGGGGAGCTGTTTTTT.

DNA of the CDR3: TGTGCCAGCAGCTCCTTAATACGATGGGACAGCCACGGGATCGGCTACACCTTC. Its protein is CASSSLIRWDSHGIGYTF. V usage is TRBV7-9 and J usage is TRBJ1-2, with 7 bases matching TRBD1. With V trimmed by 4 bases and J by 8 bases, 22 bases remained unmatched. CDR3 length: 18 residues. Germline loops: CDR1 SEHNR, CDR2 FQNEAQ (reference sequence).

The J gene is TRBJ2-3, the V gene TRBV4-3; no reliable D call. Looked up from germline, CDR1 is LGHNA and CDR2 is YSLEER. The CDR3 has 15 residues. Trimming took 1 base from V and 4 from J, leaving 12 bases between them. CDR3 coding DNA: TGCGCCAGCAGCCAAGGGCTCGCCTCGCCAGATACGCAGTATTTT. This translates into CASSQGLASPDTQYF.

The CDR3 is CASKESSGANVLTF. The DNA for the CDR3 is TGTGCCAGCAAGGAGAGCTCTGGGGCCAACGTCCTGACTTTC. The V gene is TRBV9, the J gene TRBJ2-6, with no clear D. V was pared by 6 bases and J by 0 bases, with 7 bases between. This CDR3 is 14 amino acids long. Germline V gene sequence: CDR1 SGDLS, CDR2 YYNGEE.

V is TRBV6-5 and J is TRBJ2-5; the D gene is possibly TRBD2 (7 bases). Between the trimmed V and J ends, which lost 6 bases and 5 bases, there was a span of 16 bases. The length of the CDR3 is 14 residues. Germline V gives CDR1 MNHEY, CDR2 SVGAGI. CDR3 DNA: TGTGCCAGCAGCTATGGGGGGGGCGTGGAGACCCAGTACTTC. As protein: CASSYGGGVETQYF.

The chain carries TRBV11-2 and TRBJ2-7, with 8 bases that match TRBD2. The CDR3 sequence is 14 residues long. V was clipped by 6 bases and J by 5 bases; unmatched bases: 9. Per germline, CDR1 SGHAT and CDR2 FQNNGV. CDR3 bases: TGTGCCAGCAGACCAGCGGGAGTTCCCAACGAGCAGTACTTC. As protein: CASRPAGVPNEQYF.

The chain joins TRBV11-2 to TRBJ1-2; possible D gene TRBD1, 6 bases. The CDR3 loop spans 14 amino acids. Germline values: CDR1 SGHAT, CDR2 FQNNGV. The ends were cut back, 7 bases at V and 1 base at J, with 13 bases in the middle. The CDR3 DNA is TGTGCCAGCACAACGGACAGACTTAACTATGGCTACACCTTC. Amino acids: CASTTDRLNYGYTF.

The J gene is TRBJ2-7, the V gene TRBV6-5; tentative D call: TRBD1 (6 bases). Germline values: CDR1 MNHEY, CDR2 SVGAGI. The CDR3 is 13 amino acids. Trimming took 4 bases from V and 6 from J, leaving 13 bases between them. The CDR3, as DNA: TGTGCCAGCAGTTTCACAGGGTTCACCGAGCAGTACTTC. This translates into CASSFTGFTEQYF.

V usage is TRBV5-1 and J usage is TRBJ1-2, with D tentatively TRBD1 (6 bases). Deletions cut 4 bases from V and 7 bases from J, with 14 bases between. Germline V gene data show CDR1 as SGHRS and CDR2 as YFSETQ. There are 13 residues in the CDR3. The CDR3 here is CASSGGGGGGYTF. The CDR3 nucleotides read TGCGCCAGCAGCGGGGGGGGCGGTGGTGGCTACACCTTC.

The V call is TRBV5-1, the J call TRBJ2-1, with 15 bases matching TRBD2. Per germline, CDR1 SGHRS and CDR2 YFSETQ. The CDR3 has 16 amino acids. V was pared by 3 bases and J by 9 bases, with 7 bases of the junction left unmatched. CDR3 region: CASSYGLAGGQGEQFF. The CDR3 coding sequence is TGCGCCAGCAGCTATGGACTAGCGGGGGGGCAGGGTGAGCAGTTCTTC.

CDR3 in amino acids: CASSIQRGGRETQYF. The CDR3 DNA is TGTGCCAGTAGTATACAGCGGGGGGGTCGGGAGACCCAGTACTTC. The V call is TRBV19, the J call TRBJ2-5, with 10 bases fitting TRBD2. Germline CDR1 LNHDA, CDR2 SQIVND (reference sequence). The V and J ends lost 2 bases and 5 bases, in that order; junction bases with no gene match: 5. The CDR3 totals 15 residues. The complete variable domain, with remaining parts taken from reference TRBV19 and TRBJ2-5, reads DGGITQSPKYLFRKEGQNVTLSCEQNLNHDAMYWYRQDPGQGLRLIYYSQIVNDFQKGDIAEGYSVSREKKESFPLTVTSAQKNPTAFYLCASSIQRGGRETQYFGPGTRLLVL.

The chain joins TRBV4-3 to TRBJ1-1; no clear D gene. Germline CDR1 reads LGHNA; CDR2 reads YSLEER. The CDR3 length is 12 residues. V shed 0 bases and J shed 7 bases, with 6 bases lying between them. CDR3 sequence: CASSQEEGEAFF. The DNA of the CDR3 is TGCGCCAGCAGCCAAGAGGAGGGTGAAGCTTTCTTT.

The chain carries TRBV4-3 and TRBJ2-1, with TRBD2 identical over 8 bases. J lost 0 bases, V lost 1 base, and 5 bases had no gene match. The CDR3 runs to 17 residues. Germline loops: CDR1 LGHNA, CDR2 YSLEER. The chain's CDR3 is CASSQVPSGSSYNEQFF. In DNA, the CDR3 is TGCGCCAGCAGCCAAGTCCCCAGCGGGAGCTCCTACAATGAGCAGTTCTTC.

The V call is TRBV7-9, the J call TRBJ2-1; D ambiguous. Germline assignment: CDR1 SEHNR and CDR2 FQNEAQ (reference sequence). The V and J ends lost 11 bases and 5 bases respectively, with 13 bases between them. CDR3 length: 12 residues. CDR3 bases: TGTGCCGGTGCCAGAATGGACAATGAGCAGTTCTTC. Protein sequence: CAGARMDNEQFF.